This T cell receptor (beta chain) was identified in a study of T-cell memory formation after mild COVID-19. MiXCR was run by TCRdb on the 5' RACE reads, yielding one entry per CDR3 protein. The sample records approximately 150,000 distinct CDR3 sequences, about 19% being singletons. CDR1 and CDR2 (germline): KGHSH, LQKENI. This CDR3 has 14 residues. V gave up 3 bases and J gave up 1 base, with 8 bases separating them. The clonotype was recovered from an adult woman who had mild COVID-19 (a few samples of this study predate the infection). Cell type and time point are not known. This sequence joins TRBV18 and TRBJ2-3; D ambiguous. The specimen was PBMCs or a T cell subset sorted from them (not recorded which). DNA for the CDR3: TGTGCCAGCTCACCGACCACGGGCACAGATACGCAGTATTTT. Protein: CASSPTTGTDTQYF.